Each of the 21 T cell receptor beta chains below was sequenced from the same sample in a study of T cells in Graves' hyperthyroidism and ophthalmopathy (dated by TCRdb to the late 2010s). Libraries came from multiplex PCR. The data were produced on an Illumina HiSeq 2000. The TCR beta CDR3 regions were amplified from RNA transcripts. The first round of RT-PCR for the TCR CDR3 was performed with the HTBI primer set and the Qiagen OneStep RT-PCR kit. TCRdb handled the public reads itself, with Q25 trimming in fastp and clone calling in MiXCR, and kept productive beta chains. Merged by CDR3 protein, the rows form single entries marked with the most common genes and DNA. The sample profile shows about 580,000 distinct CDR3 sequences; more than 11% of them were found once. The top ten constitute almost 6% of the sample. Sequenced sample: blood. The origin of the receptors is a woman aged 25 to 45 with Graves' hyperthyroidism that later progressed to Graves' ophthalmopathy.

This clonotype has ten or more counts. The chain recombines TRBV28 with TRBJ2-7; 7 bases agree with TRBD2. Germline CDR1 and CDR2: MDHEN and SYDVKM. The CDR3 is made up of 14 amino acids. The ends lost 7 bases at V and 4 bases at J; junction bases unmatched: 10. CDR3 DNA sequence: TGTGCCAGCACCCAGAGGGACTACCCTTACGAGCAGTACTTC. This sequence encodes CASTQRDYPYEQYF.

In its sample, this clonotype was seen many times. The chain is built from TRBV7-2 and TRBJ2-5; 9 nucleotides line up with TRBD2. The CDR3 sequence is 14 residues long. The J segment lost 5 bases and the V segment lost 1 base, leaving 2 bases of the junction unmatched. Germline CDR1 is SGHTA and CDR2 is FQGNSA. The CDR3 spells CASSLVAGGETQYF. CDR3 sequence (DNA): TGTGCCAGCAGCTTAGTGGCGGGAGGGGAGACCCAGTACTTC.

This clonotype came up many times. V is TRBV13 and J is TRBJ2-5, with D uncertain. The CDR3 spans 12 residues. The ends were cut back, 6 bases at V and 7 bases at J, with 12 bases in the middle. Per germline, CDR1 PRHDT and CDR2 FYEKMQ (reference sequence). CDR3 coding DNA: TGTGCCAGCAGAACCAAGATTGGGACCCAGTACTTC. This gives the protein CASRTKIGTQYF.

This clonotype was seen a few times. This clone may be a read error of a much larger clone one base away. The chain recombines TRBV11-2 with TRBJ2-7, with 9 bases fitting TRBD2. With the DNA end fitting TRBJ2-1 better, the J assignment may be wrong. The CDR3 totals 14 residues. Germline CDR1 is SGHAT and CDR2 is FQNNGV. The CDR3 region has the DNA TGTGCCAGCAGCTTAATGATAGCGGGAGACGAGCAGTTCTTC. Its translation is CASSLMIAGDEQFF.

The gene calls are TRBV20-1 and TRBJ2-1, with 10 positions matching TRBD2. The V gene end was trimmed by 0 bases and the J gene end by 4 bases; junction bases not matched to a gene: 9. Germline loops: CDR1 DFQATT, CDR2 SNEGSKA (reference sequence). The CDR3 extends over 17 amino acids. CDR3 sequence (DNA): TGCAGTGCTAGAGATACCCGCCGACTAGCGGGTTACAATGAGCAGTTCTTC. It encodes CSARDTRRLAGYNEQFF.

This clonotype was seen at least ten times. The chain combines TRBV4-1 with TRBJ2-5; 9 nucleotides line up with TRBD2. With V trimmed by 0 bases and J by 3 bases, 8 bases remained unmatched. The length of the CDR3 is 17 residues. Germline values: CDR1 MGHRA, CDR2 YSYEKL. DNA for the CDR3: TGCGCCAGCAGCCAAGATAGTAGCCTAGCGGGAAAAGAGACCCAGTACTTC. This gives the protein CASSQDSSLAGKETQYF.

This chain joins TRBV3-1 and TRBJ2-7; 10 bases are a match to TRBD1. Germline V lookup: CDR1 LGHDT, CDR2 YNNKEL (reference sequence). The CDR3 is 13 amino acids. V shed 6 bases and J 4 bases; nucleotides not matched to a gene: 3. CDR3 residues: CASSDRGHYEQYF. DNA for the CDR3: TGTGCCAGCAGTGACAGGGGGCATTACGAGCAGTACTTC.

CDR3 DNA sequence: TGTGCCAGCGGGGCCCCCTACAATGAGCAGTTCTTC. Protein product: CASGAPYNEQFF. The chain links TRBV2 to TRBJ2-1, with a weak D call TRBD1 (5 bases). Germline CDR1 reads SNHLY; CDR2 reads FYNNEI. The CDR3 has 12 residues. Between the trimmed V and J ends, which lost 8 bases and 2 bases, there was a span of 7 bases. The variable domain in full, with the rest retrieved from reference TRBV2 and TRBJ2-1, is EPEVTQTPSHQVTQMGQEVILRCVPISNHLYFYWYRQILGQKVEFLVSFYNNEISEKSEIFDDQFSVERPDGSNFTLKIRSTKLEDSAMYFCASGAPYNEQFFGPGTRLTVL.

The sample holds many counts of this clonotype. The V gene is TRBV10-3, the J gene TRBJ2-2; TRBD2 aligns across 7 bases. J was trimmed by 0 bases and V by 7 bases; bases with no gene match: 5. The CDR3 is 15 residues long. CDR1 and CDR2 from the germline V gene are ENHRY and SYGVKD. For the CDR3, the DNA is TGTGCCATCACTAAGAGCGGGACGAACACCGGGGAGCTGTTTTTT. It specifies CAITKSGTNTGELFF.

Concerning this clonotype: Germline and junction disagree at one end, which may indicate a read error. The chain employs TRBV13 and TRBJ1-3; D perhaps matches TRBD1 (6 bases). This CDR3 has 15 amino acids. Germline V CDR1 and CDR2: PRHDT, FYEKMQ (reference sequence). The CDR3 sequence is CACSENPGHGNTIYF. CDR3 in DNA: TGTGCCTGCAGCGAGAATCCGGGACATGGAAACACCATATATTTT.

This clonotype was seen at least ten times. V is TRBV28 and J is TRBJ2-5, with no clear D. The CDR3 has 16 residues. Per germline, CDR1 MDHEN and CDR2 SYDVKM. The ends were cut back, 4 bases at V and 1 base at J, with 16 bases in the middle. CDR3 nucleotide sequence: TGTGCCAGCAGTTCGAAGATCCAAGGAATCCAAGAGACCCAGTACTTC. Translating gives CASSSKIQGIQETQYF. The full variable domain, its missing parts supplied by reference TRBV28 and TRBJ2-5, is DVKVTQSSRYLVKRTGEKVFLECVQDMDHENMFWYRQDPGLGLRLIYFSYDVKMKEKGDIPEGYSVSREKKERFSLILESASTNQTSMYLCASSSKIQGIQETQYFGPGTRLLVL.

Notes on this clonotype: This may stem from a read error, because a much larger clone lies one nucleotide away. This chain links TRBV28 with TRBJ1-1, with D possibly being TRBD1 (5 bases). The CDR3 sequence is 15 residues long. The germline V gene encodes CDR1 MDHEN and CDR2 SYDVKM. Trimming took off 5 bases at V and 0 bases at J, with 13 bases between the two ends. The CDR3 spells CASSPTDVLNTEAFF. CDR3 DNA sequence: TGTGCCAGCAGTCCGACAGACGTTTTGAACACTGAAGCTTTCTTT.

In its sample, this clonotype was seen many times. This chain uses TRBV11-3 with TRBJ2-5; TRBD1 is a possible D gene (5 bases). V shed 5 bases and J shed 5 bases, with 18 bases lying between them. Germline CDR1 SGHNT, CDR2 YENEEA. The CDR3 extends over 15 amino acids. The CDR3 spells CASSMHLGAGETQYF. The CDR3 nucleotides are TGTGCCAGCAGCATGCACCTAGGGGCAGGGGAGACCCAGTACTTC.

This clonotype came up many times. V usage is TRBV20-1 and J usage is TRBJ2-2, with D perhaps matching TRBD2 (6 bases). This CDR3 comprises 14 residues. V was shortened by 5 bases and J by 1 base, with 11 bases between the two germline ends. Germline loops: CDR1 DFQATT, CDR2 SNEGSKA (reference sequence). Here the CDR3 reads CSARGLGNTGELFF. CDR3 coding DNA: TGCAGTGCTCGGGGACTGGGGAACACCGGGGAGCTGTTTTTT.

This clonotype showed up many times. The chain has TRBV5-5 and TRBJ2-7, with 12 bases lining up with TRBD1. Trimming cost V 4 bases and J 7 bases; bases outside gene matches: 9. Germline CDR1 and CDR2: SGHKS and YYEKEE (reference sequence). CDR3 size: 15 residues. CDR3 sequence: CASSPGTGGAREQYF. The DNA of the CDR3 is TGTGCCAGCAGCCCCGGGACAGGGGGCGCGCGGGAGCAGTACTTC.

This clonotype was counted a single time. The chain joins TRBV28 to TRBJ1-4; D gene unclear. The V gene lost 5 bases and the J gene lost 0 bases, with 13 bases spanning the gap. Per germline, CDR1 MDHEN and CDR2 SYDVKM. The CDR3 spans 16 residues. The CDR3 reads CASSLPDVATNEKLFF. The CDR3 DNA is TGTGCCAGCAGTCTACCCGACGTCGCAACTAATGAAAAACTGTTTTTT.

The sample holds a few counts of this clonotype. This chain joins TRBV5-6 and TRBJ2-5; D unclear. CDR3 length: 15 amino acids. CDR1 and CDR2 (germline): SGHDT, YYEEEE. The V end lost 0 bases, the J end lost 5 bases, and 14 bases lay between the germline ends. CDR3 in amino acids: CASSLVSPYDETQYF. The CDR3 nucleotides are TGTGCCAGCAGCTTGGTATCACCCTACGATGAGACCCAGTACTTC.

This chain joins TRBV5-6 and TRBJ2-3; 7 nucleotides line up with TRBD2. This CDR3 has 16 amino acids. J was trimmed by 0 bases and V by 0 bases; bases with no gene match: 4. Germline V lookup: CDR1 SGHDT, CDR2 YYEEEE. The CDR3 bases are TGTGCCAGCAGCTTGGCGACTAGCCTAAGCACAGATACGCAGTATTTT. It codes for CASSLATSLSTDTQYF. The variable domain in full, with the rest retrieved from reference TRBV5-6 and TRBJ2-3, is DAGVTQSPTHLIKTRGQQVTLRCSPKSGHDTVSWYQQALGQGPQFIFQYYEEEERQRGNFPDRFSGHQFPNYSSELNVNALLLGDSALYLCASSLATSLSTDTQYFGPGTRLTVL.

In this sample, this clonotype turned up many times. This chain connects TRBV28 to TRBJ1-1, with no clear D. CDR3 size: 15 residues. Deletions cut 2 bases from V and 0 bases from J, with 10 bases between. Germline V gene sequence: CDR1 MDHEN, CDR2 SYDVKM. CDR3 sequence reads: CASSLIPVMNTEAFF. CDR3 bases: TGTGCCAGCAGTTTAATACCGGTAATGAACACTGAAGCTTTCTTT.

There are many counts of this clonotype. The V call is TRBV7-2, the J call TRBJ2-7; TRBD2 aligns across 12 bases. The germline CDR1 and CDR2 sequences are SGHTA and FQGNSA. The CDR3 contains 16 residues. The V segment lost 1 base and the J segment 4 bases; nucleotides outside the gene matches: 5. The CDR3 region is CASSLVGLAGLYEQYF. In nucleotides, the CDR3 is TGTGCCAGCAGCTTAGTAGGACTAGCGGGACTTTACGAGCAGTACTTC.

This clonotype was counted at least ten times. V usage is TRBV27 and J usage is TRBJ2-5; D is possibly TRBD2 (5 bases). Germline V CDR1 and CDR2: MNHEY, SMNVEV (reference sequence). V was trimmed by 6 bases and J by 4 bases, leaving 15 bases between them. The CDR3 sequence is 14 residues long. CDR3 bases: TGTGCCAGCAGCCTAACGGCTGAGGGAGAGACCCAGTACTTC. It codes for CASSLTAEGETQYF.